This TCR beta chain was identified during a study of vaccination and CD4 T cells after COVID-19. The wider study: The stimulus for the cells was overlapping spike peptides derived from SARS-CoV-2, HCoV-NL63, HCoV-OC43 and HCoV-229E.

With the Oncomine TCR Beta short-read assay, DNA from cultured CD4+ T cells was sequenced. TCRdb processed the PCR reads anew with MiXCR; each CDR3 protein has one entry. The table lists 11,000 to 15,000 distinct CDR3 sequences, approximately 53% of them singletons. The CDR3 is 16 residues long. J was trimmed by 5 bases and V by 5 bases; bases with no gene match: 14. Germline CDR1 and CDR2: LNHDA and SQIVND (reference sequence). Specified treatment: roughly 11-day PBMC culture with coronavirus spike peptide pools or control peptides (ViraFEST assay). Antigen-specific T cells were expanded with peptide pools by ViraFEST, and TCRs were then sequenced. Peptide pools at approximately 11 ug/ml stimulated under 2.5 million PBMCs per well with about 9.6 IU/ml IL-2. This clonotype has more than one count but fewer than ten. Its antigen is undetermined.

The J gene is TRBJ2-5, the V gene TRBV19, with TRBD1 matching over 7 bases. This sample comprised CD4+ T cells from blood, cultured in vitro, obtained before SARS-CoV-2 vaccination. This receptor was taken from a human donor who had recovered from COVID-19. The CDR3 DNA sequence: TGTGCCAGTAGTGAAGAACGGACAGGTCGATCGGAGACCCAGTACTTC. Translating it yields CASSEERTGRSETQYF.